Following are 21 T cell receptor beta chains from one sample sequenced in a study of blood T cell repertoires in COVID-19. Data came from immunoSEQ multiplex PCR; TCRdb stores just in-frame clones and leaves some out. The table lists 390,000 or so clones, around 89% of them singletons. The sequenced sample was peripheral blood. The receptors stem from a man between 18 and 29 years old with active or convalescent COVID-19.

This clone was detected only a few times. This CDR3 reads CASSYGGVEQFF. DNA of the CDR3: TGTGCCAGCAGTTACGGTGGAGTTGAGCAGTTCTTC. The chain links TRBV6-5 to TRBJ2-1; D remains unclear. Germline V lookup: CDR1 MNHEY, CDR2 SVGAGI. Trimming left V 2 bases short and J 9 bases short, with 8 bases between. The CDR3 extends over 12 amino acids.

The chain is built from TRBV3-1 (or the pseudogene TRBV3-2) and TRBJ1-2; D may be TRBD1 (6 bases). The length of the CDR3 is 13 residues. Germline V CDR1 and CDR2: LGHDT, YNNKEL (reference sequence). Deletions cut 4 bases from V and 4 bases from J, with 10 bases between. The chain's CDR3 is CASSRGGRYGYTF. The CDR3 DNA sequence: TGTGCCAGCAGCCGGGGGGGCCGCTATGGCTACACCTTC.

The gene calls are TRBV19 and TRBJ2-7; 8 bases match TRBD1. The CDR3 covers 14 residues. V was clipped by 5 bases and J by 3 bases; unmatched bases: 6. Germline V lookup: CDR1 LNHDA, CDR2 SQIVND (reference sequence). CDR3 DNA: TGTGCCAGTAGTCCCGGACAGGGCGGCTACGAGCAGTACTTC. Protein sequence: CASSPGQGGYEQYF.

This sequence joins TRBV3-1 (or the pseudogene TRBV3-2) and TRBJ2-5; unclear D gene. Germline CDR1 LGHDT, CDR2 YNNKEL (reference sequence). Trimming pared 1 base from V and 5 bases from J, leaving 5 bases between. This CDR3 comprises 12 residues. DNA for the CDR3: TGTGCCAGCAGCCAAGTCGGGGAGACCCAGTACTTC. It yields the protein CASSQVGETQYF.

The CDR3 loop reads CASSLDRGNSPLHF. The CDR3 DNA reads as TGTGCCAGCAGCTTAGACAGGGGTAATTCACCCCTCCACTTT. V usage is TRBV7-8 and J usage is TRBJ1-6; TRBD1 matches 7 bases. V shed 1 base and J 6 bases; nucleotides not matched to a gene: 0. The germline V gene has CDR1 SGHVS and CDR2 FQNEAQ. The length of the CDR3 is 14 residues. Looking up the rest from reference TRBV7-8 and TRBJ1-6 gives the full variable domain: GAGVSQSPRYKVAKRGQDVALRCDPISGHVSLFWYQQALGQGPEFLTYFQNEAQLDKSGLPSDRFFAERPEGSVSTLKIQRTQQEDSAVYLCASSLDRGNSPLHFGNGTRLTVT.

J is TRBJ1-5 and V is TRBV6-2 or TRBV6-3; D possibly corresponds to TRBD1 (6 bases). The germline CDR1 and CDR2 sequences are MNHEY and SVGEGT. The length of the CDR3 is 14 residues. Trimming left V 2 bases short and J 6 bases short, with 11 bases between. The CDR3 coding sequence is TGTGCCAGCAGTTACGCAGGGGTATTTCAGCCCCAGCATTTT. It encodes CASSYAGVFQPQHF.

CDR3 sequence reads: CASSLNSEQYF. Here the CDR3 DNA reads TGTGCCAGCAGCTTAAACAGTGAGCAGTACTTC. The genes are TRBV5-6 and TRBJ2-7; no clear D. From germline, CDR1 is SGHDT and CDR2 YYEEEE. Trimming stripped 2 bases from V and 7 bases from J, with 7 bases between. The CDR3 length is 11 residues. The whole variable domain, remainder taken from reference TRBV5-6 and TRBJ2-7, is DAGVTQSPTHLIKTRGQQVTLRCSPKSGHDTVSWYQQALGQGPQFIFQYYEEEERQRGNFPDRFSGHQFPNYSSELNVNALLLGDSALYLCASSLNSEQYFGPGTRLTVT.

J is TRBJ1-1 and V is TRBV6-6; 10 nucleotides match TRBD1. Trimming at V came to 6 bases and at J to 4 bases, leaving 5 bases not matched to a gene. This CDR3 has 14 amino acids. Germline CDR1 reads MNHNY; CDR2 reads SVGAGI (reference sequence). The CDR3 coding sequence is TGTGCCAGCAGCCGGACAGGGGGGGGCACTGAAGCTTTCTTT. Protein sequence: CASSRTGGGTEAFF.

V usage is TRBV7-9 and J usage is TRBJ1-4; D is ambiguous. The V gene lost 4 bases and the J gene lost 3 bases, with 12 bases spanning the gap. Germline CDR1 is SEHNR and CDR2 is FQNEAQ (reference sequence). CDR3 size: 15 residues. CDR3 coding DNA: TGTGCCAGCAGCTCTCTCGGCGGGGCTAATGAAAAACTGTTTTTT. Translating gives CASSSLGGANEKLFF.

This chain joins TRBV5-1 and TRBJ2-1, with TRBD1 matching over 7 bases. In germline, CDR1 is SGHRS, CDR2 YFSETQ. The J segment lost 4 bases and the V segment lost 4 bases, leaving 5 bases of the junction unmatched. The CDR3 extends over 14 amino acids. For the CDR3, the DNA is TGCGCCAGCAGCCCCGGGACAGTATACAATGAGCAGTTCTTC. As protein: CASSPGTVYNEQFF.

The genes are TRBV7-2 and TRBJ1-2; D not certain. The CDR3 sequence is 13 residues long. Trimming left V 2 bases short and J 2 bases short, with 6 bases between. From germline, CDR1 is SGHTA and CDR2 FQGNSA. CDR3 protein: CASSLSHNYGYTF. The CDR3 bases are TGTGCCAGCAGCTTAAGCCACAACTATGGCTACACCTTC. Together with reference TRBV7-2 and TRBJ1-2, the CDR3 gives the full variable domain: GAGVSQSPSNKVTEKGKDVELRCDPISGHTALYWYRQSLGQGLEFLIYFQGNSAPDKSGLPSDRFSAERTGGSVSTLTIQRTQQEDSAVYLCASSLSHNYGYTFGSGTRLTVV.

The gene calls are TRBV7-9 and TRBJ1-4, with D perhaps matching TRBD1 (6 bases). The CDR3 consists of 13 residues. The germline V and J ends were trimmed by 5 bases and 8 bases, with 12 bases remaining between them. From germline, CDR1 is SEHNR and CDR2 FQNEAQ (reference sequence). The chain's CDR3 is CASSPPGDEKLFF. Written as DNA, the CDR3 is TGTGCCAGCAGCCCTCCAGGGGACGAAAAACTGTTTTTT. The full variable domain, rest sourced from reference TRBV7-9 and TRBJ1-4, is DTGVSQNPRHKITKRGQNVTFRCDPISEHNRLYWYRQTLGQGPEFLTYFQNEAQLEKSRLLSDRFSAERPKGSFSTLEIQRTEQGDSAMYLCASSPPGDEKLFFGSGTQLSVL.

The count of this clone is one. The chain uses TRBV24-1 and TRBJ1-2; D perhaps matches TRBD1 (6 bases). This CDR3 has 16 amino acids. Germline lookup yields CDR1 KGHDR and CDR2 SFDVKD. The V gene lost 0 bases and the J gene lost 5 bases, with 15 bases spanning the gap. CDR3 protein: CATSDLSMGGAYGYTF. Written as DNA, the CDR3 is TGTGCCACCAGTGATTTGTCGATGGGGGGGGCGTATGGCTACACCTTC.

The chain couples TRBV11-2 to TRBJ1-1; 7 bases align to TRBD1. Per germline, CDR1 SGHAT and CDR2 FQNNGV. The J segment lost 6 bases and the V segment lost 5 bases, leaving 15 bases of the junction unmatched. This CDR3 is 16 amino acids long. DNA for the CDR3: TGTGCCAGCAGCACCGGCCCCGTGACAGGGTGGCCTGAAGCTTTCTTT. This codes for CASSTGPVTGWPEAFF. Based on the CDR3 plus reference TRBV11-2 and TRBJ1-1, the full variable domain is EAGVAQSPRYKIIEKRQSVAFWCNPISGHATLYWYQQILGQGPKLLIQFQNNGVVDDSQLPKDRFSAERLKGVDSTLKIQPAKLEDSAVYLCASSTGPVTGWPEAFFGQGTRLTVV.

This chain connects TRBV3-1 (or the pseudogene TRBV3-2) to TRBJ2-3, with TRBD2 as a possible D gene (5 bases). Trimming stripped 2 bases from V and 3 bases from J, with 18 bases between. CDR1 is LGHDT and CDR2 is YNNKEL in the germline V gene (reference sequence). The CDR3 contains 17 residues. CDR3 coding DNA: TGTGCCAGCAGCCAAACCCGAAAAACGACGGGAACAGATACGCAGTATTTT. This translates into CASSQTRKTTGTDTQYF.

This rearrangement joins TRBV29-1 to TRBJ2-1; no reliable D call. This CDR3 spans 11 amino acids. Looked up from germline, CDR1 is SQVTM and CDR2 is ANQGSEA. The V end was cut by 6 bases, the J end by 6 bases, with 9 bases between. DNA of the CDR3: TGCAGCGTCCCGGGTCCCAATGAGCAGTTCTTC. Translation: CSVPGPNEQFF.

The J gene is TRBJ2-3, the V gene TRBV3-1 (or the pseudogene TRBV3-2); 7 bases agree with TRBD1. The CDR3 consists of 17 residues. Germline-derived CDR1 and CDR2 are LGHDT and YNNKEL (reference sequence). Trimming at V came to 4 bases and at J to 2 bases, leaving 12 bases not matched to a gene. In nucleotides, the CDR3 is TGTGCCAGCAGCCCCCGGGACAGACAACCCTACACAGATACGCAGTATTTT. It specifies CASSPRDRQPYTDTQYF.

The J gene is TRBJ2-7, the V gene TRBV7-9, with D perhaps matching TRBD2 (6 bases). The CDR3 sequence is 17 residues long. Trimming removed 5 bases at V and 2 bases at J, with 22 bases between. Germline CDR1 reads SEHNR; CDR2 reads FQNEAQ (reference sequence). This CDR3 is CASSARLGAGKTYEQYF. The DNA for the CDR3 is TGTGCCAGCAGCGCCCGACTTGGGGCGGGGAAAACCTACGAGCAGTACTTC. The full variable domain, in which reference TRBV7-9 and TRBJ2-7 provide the parts outside the CDR3, is DTGVSQNPRHKITKRGQNVTFRCDPISEHNRLYWYRQTLGQGPEFLTYFQNEAQLEKSRLLSDRFSAERPKGSFSTLEIQRTEQGDSAMYLCASSARLGAGKTYEQYFGPGTRLTVT.

J is TRBJ2-5 and V is TRBV7-9, with a weak D call TRBD1 (5 bases). Trimming shortened V by 5 bases and J by 5 bases, and 15 bases separated the two germline ends. The germline V gene has CDR1 SEHNR and CDR2 FQNEAQ (reference sequence). The CDR3 has 14 amino acids. CDR3 DNA sequence: TGTGCCAGCAGCGTTAGCACAGGCCGGGAGACCCAGTACTTC. This sequence encodes CASSVSTGRETQYF.

V gene TRBV27 combines with J gene TRBJ2-7; no clear D. Germline loops: CDR1 MNHEY, CDR2 SMNVEV (reference sequence). The CDR3 spans 13 residues. With 3 bases removed from V and 4 bases from J, the gap between germline ends came to 10 bases. The CDR3 nucleotides are TGTGCCAGCAGTTTGGGCAGGAAGTACGAGCAGTACTTC. Its translation: CASSLGRKYEQYF.

This sequence joins TRBV27 and TRBJ1-5, with TRBD1 identical over 8 bases. The germline CDR1 and CDR2 sequences are MNHEY and SMNVEV (reference sequence). The trim removed 6 bases at V and 6 bases at J, leaving 4 bases unmatched. This CDR3 region has 13 residues. The DNA of the CDR3 is TGTGCCAGCAGCTATCAGGGGGCTCAGCCCCAGCATTTT. The encoded protein is CASSYQGAQPQHF.